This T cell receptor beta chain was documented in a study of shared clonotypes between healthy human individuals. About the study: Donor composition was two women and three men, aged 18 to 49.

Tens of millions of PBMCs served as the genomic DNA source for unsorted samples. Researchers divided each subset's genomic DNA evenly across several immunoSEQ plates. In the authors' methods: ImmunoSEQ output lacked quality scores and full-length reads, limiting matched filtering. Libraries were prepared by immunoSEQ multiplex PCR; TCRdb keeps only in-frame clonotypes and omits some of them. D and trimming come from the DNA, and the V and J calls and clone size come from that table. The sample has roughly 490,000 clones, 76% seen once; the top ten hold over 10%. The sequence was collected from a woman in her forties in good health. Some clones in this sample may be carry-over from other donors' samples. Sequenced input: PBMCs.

This CDR3 reads CAISEGLAGVFEQYF. The CDR3 DNA follows: TGTGCCATCAGTGAGGGACTAGCGGGAGTTTTCGAGCAGTACTTC. V gene TRBV10-3 combines with J gene TRBJ2-7, with 13 bases identical to TRBD2. Unmatched junction bases numbered 4, after V lost 2 bases and J lost 6 bases. The CDR3 sequence is 15 residues long. Germline V CDR1 and CDR2: ENHRY, SYGVKD.